These 4 T cell receptor beta chains were sequenced from one sample in a study of cytomegalovirus exposure and HLA in healthy donors. Primers for the PCR totalled 60 Vbeta and 13 Jbeta. The protocol was immunoSEQ multiplex PCR, while the TCRdb copy is restricted to in-frame clones and leaves out a portion. The table has 110,000 or so clones, 67% seen once. The material sequenced was PBMCs. Every receptor here comes from a man aged 18 to 30 in good health and CMV-seropositive.

CDR3: CARSFHLWDRGSYEQYV. The DNA of the CDR3 is TGTGCCAGAAGCTTTCACCTTTGGGACAGGGGTTCCTACGAGCAGTACGTC. The rearrangement uses TRBV5-3 and TRBJ2-7; 10 positions match TRBD1. TRBV5-3 belongs to the ORF category, with a function that is uncertain. The CDR3 consists of 17 residues. J gave up 1 base and V 2 bases, and 9 bases lay outside the gene matches.

The rearrangement joins TRBV6-4 to TRBJ2-7; D possibly corresponds to TRBD1 (6 bases). Trimming removed 3 bases from V and 7 bases from J, with 31 bases in between. Germline loops: CDR1 MRHNA, CDR2 SNTAGT. The CDR3 spans 19 residues. The CDR3 region is CASSDGADGTLSFFGEQYV. In nucleotides, the CDR3 is TGTGCCAGCAGTGATGGGGCCGACGGGACACTCTCTTTTTTCGGAGAGCAGTACGTC.

This clone appeared a few times. The V and J genes are TRBV4-1 and TRBJ1-2; 9 bases line up with TRBD1. Per the germline V gene, CDR1 is MGHRA and CDR2 is YSYEKL. V lost 0 bases, J lost 4 bases, and 12 bases stayed unmatched. The CDR3 runs to 18 residues. DNA of the CDR3: TGCGCCAGCAGCCAAGACGCCTCCGGGACAGGGTCTTCCTATGGCTACACCTTC. Its translation: CASSQDASGTGSSYGYTF.

Here the CDR3 reads CASTLDRGYGYTF. The CDR3 DNA sequence: TGTGCCAGCACCCTGGACAGGGGCTATGGCTACACCTTC. V is TRBV6-5 and J is TRBJ1-2; the match to TRBD1 covers 9 bases. CDR1 is MNHEY and CDR2 is SVGAGI in the germline V gene. The CDR3 totals 13 residues. J was trimmed by 4 bases and V by 7 bases; bases with no gene match: 4.